This passage covers 27 T cell receptor beta chains from one sample sequenced in a study of blood T cell repertoires in COVID-19. Libraries were prepared by immunoSEQ multiplex PCR; TCRdb keeps only in-frame clonotypes and omits some of them. Among a few hundred thousand clones, roughly 90% were seen once, and the ten largest hold approximately 18%. The sequencing input was PBMCs or T cells enriched from blood (not recorded which). The receptors were gathered from a woman in her twenties or thirties who had recovered from COVID-19.

The chain links TRBV7-9 to TRBJ2-1; D remains unclear. Germline values: CDR1 SEHNR, CDR2 FQNEAQ (reference sequence). Trimming took off 4 bases at V and 1 base at J, with 8 bases between the two ends. CDR3 length: 14 residues. The CDR3 loop is CASSSTNSYNEQFF. In DNA form, the CDR3 reads TGTGCCAGCAGCTCTACGAATTCCTACAATGAGCAGTTCTTC.

The gene calls are TRBV28 and TRBJ2-2, with D perhaps matching TRBD1 (6 bases). This CDR3 is 13 amino acids long. The germline V and J ends were trimmed by 3 bases and 7 bases, with 9 bases remaining between them. Germline V CDR1 and CDR2: MDHEN, SYDVKM. The CDR3 bases are TGTGCCAGCAGTTTGTGGGGGCTCGGGGAGCTGTTTTTT. Its translation is CASSLWGLGELFF. Full variable domain (remainder filled in from reference TRBV28 and TRBJ2-2): DVKVTQSSRYLVKRTGEKVFLECVQDMDHENMFWYRQDPGLGLRLIYFSYDVKMKEKGDIPEGYSVSREKKERFSLILESASTNQTSMYLCASSLWGLGELFFGEGSRLTVL.

The genes are TRBV6-5 and TRBJ2-7; no definite D call. Germline CDR1 is MNHEY and CDR2 is SVGAGI. This CDR3 has 15 residues. The ends were cut back, 0 bases at V and 3 bases at J, with 12 bases in the middle. The CDR3 DNA reads TGTGCCAGCAGTTACTCGAGAGAGGTACACTACGAGCAGTACTTC. Its protein is CASSYSREVHYEQYF.

The chain couples TRBV7-4 to TRBJ2-3; the match to TRBD1 covers 8 bases. This CDR3 is built from 19 residues. CDR1 SGHVT and CDR2 SQSDAQ come from the germline V gene. V trimming: 5 bases; J trimming: 0 bases; junction bases outside the gene matches: 16. This CDR3 reads CASSPRGTGGPKSTDTQYF. The CDR3 DNA sequence: TGTGCCAGCAGCCCACGGGGGACAGGAGGCCCTAAAAGCACAGATACGCAGTATTTT.

The V gene is TRBV9, the J gene TRBJ2-1, with D uncertain. Trimming removed 0 bases at V and 0 bases at J, with 7 bases between. This CDR3 contains 15 residues. Germline V CDR1 and CDR2: SGDLS, YYNGEE. CDR3 sequence: CASSVGSSSYNEQFF. The CDR3 DNA is TGTGCCAGCAGCGTAGGGAGTTCCTCCTACAATGAGCAGTTCTTC.

The chain couples TRBV5-1 to TRBJ1-1; 10 bases align to TRBD1. With 4 bases clipped from V and 4 bases from J, the junction kept 7 bases outside the gene matches. Germline loops: CDR1 SGHRS, CDR2 YFSETQ. The length of the CDR3 is 15 residues. The chain's CDR3 is CASSEGQGDGTEAFF. The CDR3 nucleotides read TGCGCCAGCAGCGAAGGACAGGGGGATGGCACTGAAGCTTTCTTT.

The CDR3 region has the DNA TGTGCCAGCAGTAAATCCCCGGGGTTGCCTCAGCCCCAGCATTTT. Amino acid sequence: CASSKSPGLPQPQHF. This chain uses TRBV6-2 or TRBV6-3 with TRBJ1-5; D gene unclear. This CDR3 is 15 amino acids long. Germline lookup yields CDR1 MNHEY and CDR2 SVGEGT. Trimming removed 5 bases at V and 6 bases at J, with 17 bases between.

This clone has just one count. The chain links TRBV15 to TRBJ2-1; 7 bases are a match to TRBD1. CDR1 and CDR2 (germline): LNHNV, YYDKDF (reference sequence). The CDR3 covers 16 residues. The V and J ends lost 5 bases and 7 bases, in that order; junction bases with no gene match: 14. The CDR3 nucleotides are TGTGCCACCAGCCGGGGTAGGGACAGCCTATGGAATGAGCAGTTCTTC. Translation gives CATSRGRDSLWNEQFF.

This clone was detected only once. The V call is TRBV5-6, the J call TRBJ1-5, with D unclear. Trimming removed 2 bases at V and 2 bases at J, with 5 bases between. Germline V gene lookup returns CDR1 SGHDT and CDR2 YYEEEE. CDR3 length: 13 amino acids. CDR3: CASSFGGNQPQHF. In DNA, the CDR3 is TGTGCCAGCAGCTTCGGTGGCAATCAGCCCCAGCATTTT.

This chain joins TRBV5-1 and TRBJ2-3, with 7 positions matching TRBD1. This CDR3 has 14 residues. Germline CDR1 reads SGHRS; CDR2 reads YFSETQ. V shed 3 bases and J 3 bases; nucleotides not matched to a gene: 4. CDR3: CASSSGQRTDTQYF. The CDR3 nucleotides are TGCGCCAGCAGCTCGGGACAGAGAACAGATACGCAGTATTTT.

The rearrangement links TRBV9 to TRBJ1-2, with D perhaps TRBD1 (6 bases). The CDR3 is 16 residues long. Germline V lookup: CDR1 SGDLS, CDR2 YYNGEE. V lost 1 base to trimming and J lost 5 bases, with 18 bases between them. The CDR3 is CASSVRRTASSYGYTF. In DNA form, the CDR3 reads TGTGCCAGCAGCGTAAGAAGGACAGCCTCGAGTTATGGCTACACCTTC.

This clone is a singleton in its sample. The chain combines TRBV6-2 or TRBV6-3 with TRBJ2-1; D is uncertain. Germline values: CDR1 MNHEY, CDR2 SVGEGT. V dropped 4 bases and J dropped 6 bases, with 16 bases sitting between them. CDR3 size: 15 residues. DNA for the CDR3: TGTGCCAGCAGTTCCCGAGCGTATTTGGGCAATGAGCAGTTCTTC. Protein product: CASSSRAYLGNEQFF.

This clone was recorded once. V and J are TRBV7-6 and TRBJ2-1; 7 bases are shared with TRBD1. Germline V gene sequence: CDR1 SGHVS, CDR2 FNYEAQ. There are 18 residues in the CDR3. Trimming removed 5 bases from V and 6 bases from J; junction bases left unmatched: 19. The CDR3 protein is CASSLEGPGQYLSNEQFF. The CDR3 DNA reads as TGTGCCAGCAGCCTAGAGGGGCCGGGACAGTATCTCTCCAATGAGCAGTTCTTC.

The V and J genes are TRBV5-1 and TRBJ2-1, with 11 bases identical to TRBD1. V shed 7 bases and J 8 bases; nucleotides not matched to a gene: 11. The CDR3 sequence is 15 residues long. Germline CDR1 reads SGHRS; CDR2 reads YFSETQ. CDR3 nucleotide sequence: TGCGCCAGCGCTACCGGGACAGGGGGTCGCGATGAGCAGTTCTTC. This encodes CASATGTGGRDEQFF.

The chain uses TRBV9 and TRBJ2-1, with TRBD2 matching 9 bases. The V segment lost 2 bases and the J segment 5 bases; nucleotides outside the gene matches: 5. CDR1 is SGDLS and CDR2 is YYNGEE in the germline V gene. This CDR3 is 15 amino acids long. The CDR3 sequence: CASSVSGSQNNEQFF. The CDR3 DNA is TGTGCCAGCAGCGTTAGCGGGAGCCAAAACAATGAGCAGTTCTTC.

The rearrangement uses TRBV4-3 and TRBJ1-5, with D unresolved. Between the trimmed V and J ends, which lost 3 bases and 2 bases, there was a span of 11 bases. This CDR3 has 15 amino acids. Germline V gives CDR1 LGHNA, CDR2 YSLEER. CDR3 amino acids: CASSQSVSGNQPQHF. CDR3 in DNA: TGCGCCAGCAGCCAGTCGGTGTCTGGCAATCAGCCCCAGCATTTT.

This clone has only one observation. The V and J genes are TRBV15 and TRBJ1-6; TRBD1 matches at 8 bases. This CDR3 contains 18 residues. The V and J ends lost 3 bases and 0 bases, in that order; junction bases with no gene match: 7. Germline assignment: CDR1 LNHNV and CDR2 YYDKDF (reference sequence). This chain's CDR3 is CATSSTRTGSSYNSPLHF. The DNA for the CDR3 is TGTGCCACCAGCAGTACACGGACAGGGAGCTCCTATAATTCACCCCTCCACTTT.

The table lists this clone with a count of one. The chain carries TRBV7-6 and TRBJ2-7; TRBD2 is a possible D gene (7 bases). V lost 2 bases and J lost 3, with 14 bases in between. CDR3 length equals 15 residues. Germline V CDR1 and CDR2: SGHVS, FNYEAQ. Written as DNA, the CDR3 is TGTGCCAGCAGCTTAAGTGGCGGGGGCATCTACGAGCAGTACTTC. Amino acid sequence: CASSLSGGGIYEQYF.

The chain couples TRBV5-1 to TRBJ1-2; TRBD1 agrees at 7 bases. The CDR3 totals 15 residues. Germline values: CDR1 SGHRS, CDR2 YFSETQ. The V segment lost 5 bases and the J segment 1 base; nucleotides outside the gene matches: 8. CDR3: CASSQTQGNNYGYTF. Written as DNA, the CDR3 is TGCGCCAGCAGTCAAACACAGGGGAATAACTATGGCTACACCTTC.

The chain combines TRBV28 with TRBJ1-2; 9 positions agree with TRBD1. This CDR3 comprises 11 residues. The ends lost 8 bases at V and 9 bases at J; junction bases unmatched: 4. Germline-derived CDR1 and CDR2 are MDHEN and SYDVKM. This chain's CDR3 is CASQTGGSYTF. In nucleotides, the CDR3 is TGTGCCAGCCAGACAGGGGGTAGCTACACCTTC.

This clone was seen only once. The chain employs TRBV7-9 and TRBJ2-7; weak D call: TRBD1 (6 bases). Germline assignment: CDR1 SEHNR and CDR2 FQNEAQ (reference sequence). Trimming stripped 5 bases from V and 6 bases from J, with 11 bases between. The CDR3 length is 12 residues. Here the CDR3 DNA reads TGTGCCAGCAGCCCCGAGGGGGTCGAGCAGTACTTC. It specifies CASSPEGVEQYF.

Comment on this clone: The sample carries other DNA sequences with the same CDR3. The genes are TRBV7-9 and TRBJ2-7, with a weak D call TRBD2 (5 bases). Trimming left V 5 bases short and J 3 bases short, with 8 bases between. The germline V gene has CDR1 SEHNR and CDR2 FQNEAQ (reference sequence). CDR3 length: 12 residues. In DNA, the CDR3 is TGTGCCAGCAGCCGAGGAGGCTACGAGCAGTACTTC. This codes for CASSRGGYEQYF.

CDR3 sequence: CASSMGLAGLEQYF. CDR3 DNA sequence: TGCGCCAGCAGCATGGGACTAGCGGGACTCGAGCAGTACTTC. V gene TRBV5-1 combines with J gene TRBJ2-7; 13 bases match TRBD2. With 4 bases clipped from V and 6 bases from J, the junction kept 4 bases outside the gene matches. Germline CDR1 reads SGHRS; CDR2 reads YFSETQ. The CDR3 covers 14 residues.

In its sample, this clone was seen once. CDR3 loop: CASSYSWRGDTEAFF. CDR3 bases: TGTGCCAGCAGTTACTCATGGAGGGGAGACACTGAAGCTTTCTTT. The J gene is TRBJ1-1, the V gene TRBV6-5, with D maybe TRBD1 (5 bases). The CDR3 is 15 amino acids. Between the trimmed V and J ends, which lost 0 bases and 3 bases, there was a span of 11 bases. Germline V gives CDR1 MNHEY, CDR2 SVGAGI.

The chain employs TRBV30 and TRBJ2-5, with 9 nucleotides matching TRBD2. The trim removed 2 bases at V and 4 bases at J, leaving 17 bases unmatched. Germline CDR1 and CDR2: GTSNPN and SVGIG (reference sequence). CDR3 size: 18 residues. The CDR3, as DNA: TGTGCCTGGAGTTGGGGTAGCGGGGGTGTAACGAAGGGAGAGACCCAGTACTTC. Protein: CAWSWGSGGVTKGETQYF.

The rearrangement uses TRBV25-1 and TRBJ2-7; D ambiguous. Germline lookup yields CDR1 MGHDK and CDR2 SYGVNS. This CDR3 is 11 amino acids long. The V end was cut by 3 bases, the J end by 5 bases, with 5 bases between. The CDR3 loop reads CASSDFNEQYF. CDR3 in DNA: TGTGCCAGCAGTGATTTCAACGAGCAGTACTTC.

This chain joins TRBV28 and TRBJ1-5; D remains ambiguous. Deletions cut 5 bases from V and 6 bases from J, with 11 bases between. The CDR3 is 13 residues long. CDR1 and CDR2 (germline): MDHEN, SYDVKM. CDR3 nucleotide sequence: TGTGCCAGCAGTGTTCTACAGATTCAGCCCCAGCATTTT. This encodes CASSVLQIQPQHF.